The 16 T cell receptor beta chains given below trace back to one sample, sequenced in a study of Ad26.COV2.S vaccination and SARS-CoV-2 variants. This table comes from immunoSEQ multiplex PCR, and its TCRdb copy is limited to in-frame clones, with some not included. The sample consists of 300,000 to 400,000 clones, over 75% of them appearing once. Treatment indicated: over 15 received Ad26.COV2.S at low or high dose, single or two shots; roughly five received placebo; per-sample allocation not given. Samples analyzed were those drawn on day 63 after the first vaccine or placebo injection. The sample was peripheral blood, taken in a trial of Ad26.COV2.S vaccine versus placebo. The receptors shown here come from a person between 18 and 60 years old who received the Ad26.COV2.S COVID-19 vaccine or a placebo.

This clone was found a few times. The chain combines TRBV19 with TRBJ1-5; D not resolved. The CDR3 totals 15 residues. With 3 bases removed from V and 2 bases from J, the gap between germline ends came to 11 bases. CDR1 and CDR2 from the germline V gene are LNHDA and SQIVND (reference sequence). This chain's CDR3 is CASSIRQVGNQPQHF. The CDR3 DNA is TGTGCCAGTAGTATTCGGCAGGTAGGCAATCAGCCCCAGCATTTT. The complete variable domain, with remaining parts taken from reference TRBV19 and TRBJ1-5, reads DGGITQSPKYLFRKEGQNVTLSCEQNLNHDAMYWYRQDPGQGLRLIYYSQIVNDFQKGDIAEGYSVSREKKESFPLTVTSAQKNPTAFYLCASSIRQVGNQPQHFGDGTRLSIL.

CDR3 bases: TGCGCCAGCAGCCCTAACAGGGACCCCTACGAGCAGTACTTC. Its protein product is CASSPNRDPYEQYF. This chain links TRBV4-1 with TRBJ2-7; a possible D gene is TRBD1 (6 bases). The CDR3 has 14 residues. The germline V and J ends were trimmed by 4 bases and 2 bases, with 12 bases remaining between them. Germline CDR1 MGHRA, CDR2 YSYEKL.

The J gene is TRBJ1-1, the V gene TRBV11-2; no reliable D call. The germline V gene has CDR1 SGHAT and CDR2 FQNNGV. CDR3 length: 17 amino acids. Trimming left V 4 bases short and J 0 bases short, with 18 bases between. The CDR3 sequence is CASSSSMTALLNTEAFF. CDR3 nucleotide sequence: TGTGCCAGCAGCTCATCGATGACGGCATTACTGAACACTGAAGCTTTCTTT.

V usage is TRBV3-1 (or the pseudogene TRBV3-2) and J usage is TRBJ2-7, with D hard to call. From germline, CDR1 is LGHDT and CDR2 YNNKEL (reference sequence). There are 13 residues in the CDR3. The V gene lost 5 bases and the J gene lost 5 bases, with 13 bases spanning the gap. The CDR3 region is CASSNHDGHEQYF. CDR3 in DNA: TGTGCCAGCAGCAACCATGATGGACACGAGCAGTACTTC.

The J gene is TRBJ2-3, the V gene TRBV5-4; weak D call: TRBD2 (7 bases). CDR1 and CDR2 from the germline V gene are SGHNT and YYREEE (reference sequence). The CDR3 is made up of 14 amino acids. V lost 10 bases, J lost 5 bases, and 20 bases lay in between. The CDR3 DNA reads TGTGCCCTGGAACGGGGGGCCTTTGTAGATACGCAGTATTTT. Encoded protein: CALERGAFVDTQYF.

This chain connects TRBV29-1 to TRBJ1-3, with D possibly matching TRBD1 (6 bases). V lost 4 bases and J 0 bases, leaving 16 bases between the germline ends. Germline V gene lookup returns CDR1 SQVTM and CDR2 ANQGSEA. This CDR3 spans 16 amino acids. The CDR3 reads CSVADPGAPSGNTIYF. As DNA, the CDR3 is TGCAGCGTTGCAGACCCAGGGGCTCCCTCTGGAAACACCATATATTTT.

The chain links TRBV23-1 to TRBJ2-4; D may be TRBD1 (5 bases). TRBV23-1 is flagged as an ORF with uncertain function. This CDR3 comprises 15 residues. With 0 bases removed from V and 3 bases from J, the gap between germline ends came to 9 bases. CDR3 loop: CASSQSGAGKNIQYF. The CDR3, as DNA: TGCGCCAGCAGTCAATCAGGGGCTGGCAAAAACATTCAGTACTTC.

V and J are TRBV11-2 and TRBJ1-3; D is undetermined. Deletions cut 5 bases from V and 2 bases from J, with 16 bases between. This CDR3 is 16 amino acids long. The V gene's germline CDR1 is SGHAT and CDR2 FQNNGV. The CDR3 nucleotides are TGTGCCAGCAGCCCCATGCGGGATTTGACTGGAAACACCATATATTTT. Translated, it gives CASSPMRDLTGNTIYF.

CDR3 bases: TGTGCCAGCAGCTCGACGGTCCCGAGCACCTATAATTCACCCCTCCACTTT. This codes for CASSSTVPSTYNSPLHF. J is TRBJ1-6 and V is TRBV5-4, with D uncertain. Between the trimmed V and J ends, which lost 3 bases and 2 bases, there was a span of 15 bases. Germline CDR1 is SGHNT and CDR2 is YYREEE (reference sequence). CDR3 length: 17 residues.

The sample holds one count of this clone. The chain has TRBV5-1 and TRBJ1-1; possible D gene TRBD1, 5 bases. With 1 base removed from V and 5 bases from J, the gap between germline ends came to 15 bases. Per the germline V gene, CDR1 is SGHRS and CDR2 is YFSETQ. This CDR3 spans 15 amino acids. CDR3 nucleotides: TGCGCCAGCAGCTTGTACCCAGGCCGGGGGACTGAAGCTTTCTTT. Encoded protein: CASSLYPGRGTEAFF.

This clone has just one count. The chain joins TRBV6-5 to TRBJ2-7; 11 positions agree with TRBD2. CDR3 size: 15 residues. V lost 0 bases, J lost 3 bases, and 1 base stayed unmatched. The germline gives CDR1 MNHEY, CDR2 SVGAGI. This chain's CDR3 is CASSYSGTSGYEQYF. In DNA, the CDR3 is TGTGCCAGCAGTTACTCGGGGACTAGCGGCTACGAGCAGTACTTC.

The chain carries TRBV4-1 and TRBJ1-1; a weak D match, TRBD1 (6 bases). Between the trimmed V and J ends, which lost 1 base and 6 bases, there was a span of 15 bases. The CDR3 loop spans 15 amino acids. CDR1 MGHRA and CDR2 YSYEKL come from the germline V gene. CDR3 region: CASSQGPGAAAEAFF. As DNA, the CDR3 is TGCGCCAGCAGCCAAGGGCCGGGGGCGGCGGCTGAAGCTTTCTTT.

The chain uses TRBV3-1 (or the pseudogene TRBV3-2) and TRBJ1-1, with D possibly matching TRBD1 (5 bases). The V end was cut by 5 bases, the J end by 11 bases, with 30 bases between. Germline loops: CDR1 LGHDT, CDR2 YNNKEL (reference sequence). The CDR3 has 17 amino acids. For the CDR3, the DNA is TGTGCCAGCAGCTATACTTGGGACCCGATCTTCCGTCGGGGGGCTTTCTTT. It translates to CASSYTWDPIFRRGAFF.

V is TRBV10-3 and J is TRBJ1-1; TRBD1 is a possible D gene (5 bases). This CDR3 is built from 10 residues. Per germline, CDR1 ENHRY and CDR2 SYGVKD. V lost 11 bases and J lost 4, with 8 bases in between. The CDR3 loop is CAVGGTEAFF. The CDR3 nucleotides are TGTGCCGTCGGGGGCACTGAAGCTTTCTTT.

The V call is TRBV4-1, the J call TRBJ2-5; D is possibly TRBD2 (6 bases). Deletions cut 0 bases from V and 4 bases from J, with 12 bases between. The CDR3 is 15 residues long. Germline V gene lookup returns CDR1 MGHRA and CDR2 YSYEKL. CDR3 in amino acids: CASSQDWKGGETQYF. DNA of the CDR3: TGCGCCAGCAGCCAAGATTGGAAGGGAGGAGAGACCCAGTACTTC.

J is TRBJ1-2 and V is TRBV3-1 (or the pseudogene TRBV3-2), with a possible D match to TRBD1 (5 bases). The CDR3 length is 12 residues. Trimming shortened V by 1 base and J by 9 bases, and 9 bases separated the two germline ends. Germline CDR1 LGHDT, CDR2 YNNKEL (reference sequence). The CDR3 sequence is CASSQAQGSYTF. The CDR3 nucleotides read TGTGCCAGCAGCCAAGCTCAGGGAAGCTACACCTTC.